This T cell receptor (beta chain) was sequenced in a study of T cells in Graves' hyperthyroidism and ophthalmopathy. Overall study findings and caveats: Among thyroid clonotypes expanded above 0.001, most also appeared in blood.

Stability of Graves' hyperthyroidism was defined as absent ophthalmopathy progression within 18 months. RNA transcripts were the template for amplifying TCR beta CDR3 regions. In the first-round RT-PCR of the TCR CDR3, the HTBI primer set was used. TCRdb re-called the multiplex PCR reads through MiXCR, storing one row per CDR3 protein. The sample consists of some 460,000 distinct CDR3 sequences, 15% to 18% of them appearing once. A few counts support this clonotype. Its cognate antigen is unknown. V was pared by 6 bases and J by 2 bases, with 5 bases of the junction left unmatched. Germline-derived CDR1 and CDR2 are SNHLY and FYNNEI. CDR3 length: 16 residues.

The chain employs TRBV2 and TRBJ2-3, with 13 bases identical to TRBD2. The sequencing input was blood. This clonotype was sampled from a woman younger than 35 with Graves' hyperthyroidism. CDR3 DNA sequence: TGTGCCAGCAGGGTTGGACTAGCGGGGGCCACAGATACGCAGTATTTT. It translates to CASRVGLAGATDTQYF.